Shown below are 30 T cell receptor beta chains from a single sample sequenced in a study of CD8+ T cells in alopecia areata. Treatment described: oral pan-JAK inhibitor, 5-10 mg twice daily. Extraction and reverse transcription of RNA yielded cDNA as the sequencing template. Libraries were prepared by immunoSEQ multiplex PCR; TCRdb keeps only in-frame clonotypes and omits some of them. The data contain over 150,000 clones, approximately 62% of them singletons. This sample comprised CD4+ T cells sorted from blood, obtained at week 24, from a patient treated with tofacitinib. The receptor source for this set is a human donor with alopecia areata.

The chain carries TRBV4-2 and TRBJ2-1, with TRBD2 identical over 14 bases. The trim removed 4 bases at V and 15 bases at J, leaving 2 bases unmatched. The V gene's germline CDR1 is LGHNA and CDR2 YNFKEQ. This CDR3 is built from 12 residues. The CDR3 here is CASSRTSGGLFF. CDR3 bases: TGTGCCAGCAGCCGGACTAGCGGGGGGCTGTTCTTC.

The chain is built from TRBV30 and TRBJ1-5, with 9 bases matching TRBD1. With 0 bases clipped from V and 1 base from J, the junction kept 1 base outside the gene matches. Germline V gives CDR1 GTSNPN, CDR2 SVGIG (reference sequence). This CDR3 is 15 amino acids long. CDR3 residues: CAWSVGTGSNQPQHF. The CDR3 DNA follows: TGTGCCTGGAGTGTAGGGACAGGGAGCAATCAGCCCCAGCATTTT. Filled out from reference TRBV30 and TRBJ1-5, the complete variable domain reads SQTIHQWPATLVQPVGSPLSLECTVEGTSNPNLYWYRQAAGRGLQLLFYSVGIGQISSEVPQNLSASRPQDRQFILSSKKLLLSDSGFYLCAWSVGTGSNQPQHFGDGTRLSIL.

This clone was recorded once. This rearrangement joins TRBV5-1 to TRBJ1-1; D call uncertain. The V gene lost 0 bases and the J gene lost 11 bases, with 11 bases spanning the gap. This CDR3 spans 12 amino acids. Germline loops: CDR1 SGHRS, CDR2 YFSETQ. CDR3 protein: CASSLGRDGAFF. CDR3 in DNA: TGCGCCAGCAGCTTGGGAAGGGATGGTGCTTTCTTT.

At least ten counts were recorded for this clone. The chain couples TRBV11-2 to TRBJ1-2; possibly TRBD1 for D (6 bases). Trimming removed 0 bases from V and 5 bases from J, with 13 bases in between. The CDR3 extends over 15 amino acids. Germline V gene data show CDR1 as SGHAT and CDR2 as FQNNGV. CDR3 bases: TGTGCCAGCAGCTTAGACCCGGGGGCGCAATATGGCTACACCTTC. Protein sequence: CASSLDPGAQYGYTF.

The chain joins TRBV29-1 to TRBJ2-7; D unclear. The length of the CDR3 is 12 residues. Germline loops: CDR1 SQVTM, CDR2 ANQGSEA. V was pared by 6 bases and J by 1 base, with 10 bases between. CDR3 DNA: TGCAGCGTGACGGACGGATCCTACGAGCAGTACTTC. Its protein is CSVTDGSYEQYF.

The V gene is TRBV6-5, the J gene TRBJ2-7; unclear D gene. Trimming cost V 0 bases and J 2 bases, with 11 bases left between them. This CDR3 is built from 15 residues. Germline V gene data show CDR1 as MNHEY and CDR2 as SVGAGI. The chain's CDR3 is CASSYSIGRTYEQYF. The DNA of the CDR3 is TGTGCCAGCAGTTACTCGATCGGCCGTACCTACGAGCAGTACTTC.

V gene TRBV25-1 combines with J gene TRBJ2-2; weak D call: TRBD1 (6 bases). Deletions cut 5 bases from V and 7 bases from J, with 14 bases between. Germline V gene data show CDR1 as MGHDK and CDR2 as SYGVNS. The CDR3 length is 14 residues. CDR3 DNA sequence: TGTGCCAGCAGTCAACCCCAGGGGAGCGGGGAGCTGTTTTTT. Translating it yields CASSQPQGSGELFF.

The chain combines TRBV7-9 with TRBJ2-6; TRBD1 matches at 8 bases. The trim removed 1 base at V and 3 bases at J, leaving 8 bases unmatched. The CDR3 length is 18 residues. From germline, CDR1 is SEHNR and CDR2 FQNEAQ (reference sequence). For the CDR3, the DNA is TGTGCCAGCAGCTTAGGCCGACAGGGGTCGTTTGGGGCCAACGTCCTGACTTTC. This codes for CASSLGRQGSFGANVLTF.

This chain joins TRBV30 and TRBJ2-2; 10 positions match TRBD1. The junction had 12 bases not matched to a gene; V was cut back by 5 bases and J by 9 bases. Germline V gene lookup returns CDR1 GTSNPN and CDR2 SVGIG (reference sequence). The CDR3 is 15 residues long. The DNA for the CDR3 is TGTGCCTGGGTACCGGGACAGGGGTTAGTAAGGGAGCTGTTTTTT. Translating it yields CAWVPGQGLVRELFF.

V is TRBV6-5 and J is TRBJ2-5, with a possible D match to TRBD1 (5 bases). Germline lookup yields CDR1 MNHEY and CDR2 SVGAGI. Trimming removed 0 bases at V and 5 bases at J, with 7 bases between. This CDR3 is built from 13 residues. The CDR3 DNA follows: TGTGCCAGCAGTTACTCGGGGCCCGAGACCCAGTACTTC. Its translation is CASSYSGPETQYF.

The genes are TRBV7-6 and TRBJ2-7; 10 bases align to TRBD1. The CDR3 runs to 15 residues. Germline trimming cut 1 base from V and 6 bases from J; bases unmatched to any gene: 6. Germline loops: CDR1 SGHVS, CDR2 FNYEAQ. The chain's CDR3 is CASSLDGTGVGEQYF. Written as DNA, the CDR3 is TGTGCCAGCAGCTTAGATGGGACAGGGGTCGGCGAGCAGTACTTC. The full variable domain, in which reference TRBV7-6 and TRBJ2-7 provide the parts outside the CDR3, is GAGVSQSPRYKVTKRGQDVALRCDPISGHVSLYWYRQALGQGPEFLTYFNYEAQQDKSGLPNDRFSAERPEGSISTLTIQRTEQRDSAMYRCASSLDGTGVGEQYFGPGTRLTVT.

The genes are TRBV4-1 and TRBJ2-7; no definite D call. CDR3 length: 13 amino acids. The V gene lost 2 bases and the J gene lost 3 bases, with 8 bases spanning the gap. CDR1 is MGHRA and CDR2 is YSYEKL in the germline V gene. The CDR3 protein is CASSQQESYEQYF. CDR3 DNA: TGCGCCAGCAGCCAACAAGAGAGCTACGAGCAGTACTTC.

The chain recombines TRBV7-2 with TRBJ2-1; no firm D call. CDR1 is SGHTA and CDR2 is FQGNSA in the germline V gene. This CDR3 has 15 residues. The V gene lost 1 base and the J gene lost 4 bases, with 11 bases spanning the gap. Here the CDR3 DNA reads TGTGCCAGCAGCTTAGACGGCAGCCTTTACAATGAGCAGTTCTTC. Its protein is CASSLDGSLYNEQFF.

The chain is built from TRBV29-1 and TRBJ2-1; TRBD1 might be the D (6 bases). CDR3 length: 10 amino acids. CDR1 is SQVTM and CDR2 is ANQGSEA in the germline V gene. The germline V and J ends were trimmed by 3 bases and 12 bases, with 9 bases remaining between them. The CDR3 coding sequence is TGCAGCGTTGACAGGGGAAGGCAGTTCTTC. Amino acid sequence: CSVDRGRQFF.

This clone was seen once. V and J are TRBV29-1 and TRBJ1-2, with D hard to call. V lost 0 bases and J lost 8, with 4 bases in between. CDR1 and CDR2 (germline): SQVTM, ANQGSEA. CDR3 length: 10 amino acids. The CDR3 reads CSVEELGYTF. CDR3 sequence (DNA): TGCAGCGTTGAAGAGCTGGGCTACACCTTC.

This chain joins TRBV30 and TRBJ2-4, with 8 bases lining up with TRBD1. The V gene's germline CDR1 is GTSNPN and CDR2 SVGIG (reference sequence). The CDR3 loop spans 11 amino acids. Trimming at V came to 5 bases and at J to 12 bases, leaving 6 bases not matched to a gene. CDR3 DNA sequence: TGTGCCTGGGTGACAGGGGCTCGTCAGTACTTC. This encodes CAWVTGARQYF.

The chain is built from TRBV7-8 and TRBJ2-1; 10 nucleotides line up with TRBD2. Germline V gene data show CDR1 as SGHVS and CDR2 as FQNEAQ. V was clipped by 8 bases and J by 0 bases; unmatched bases: 4. There are 15 residues in the CDR3. The CDR3 DNA follows: TGTGCCAGCGGACTAGCGGCTAGCTCCTACAATGAGCAGTTCTTC. It yields the protein CASGLAASSYNEQFF.

The chain carries TRBV10-2 and TRBJ2-7; TRBD1 might be the D (5 bases). CDR1 is WSHSY, CDR2 SAAADI, per germline. This CDR3 spans 18 amino acids. The V end was cut by 3 bases, the J end by 0 bases, with 21 bases between. The CDR3 DNA follows: TGCGCCAGCAGTGACCCGGGTGGTGGGGCGCGGACCTCCTACGAGCAGTACTTC. It codes for CASSDPGGGARTSYEQYF.

The chain employs TRBV9 and TRBJ2-3; 14 bases match TRBD2. The trim removed 3 bases at V and 3 bases at J, leaving 3 bases unmatched. Germline CDR1 and CDR2: SGDLS and YYNGEE. This CDR3 has 16 residues. Here the CDR3 DNA reads TGTGCCAGCAGCGAAGGGACTAGCGGGAGAACAGATACGCAGTATTTT. This codes for CASSEGTSGRTDTQYF.

The V call is TRBV30, the J call TRBJ2-3; TRBD2 matches at 7 bases. This CDR3 comprises 14 residues. The ends lost 2 bases at V and 3 bases at J; junction bases unmatched: 5. Germline V gives CDR1 GTSNPN, CDR2 SVGIG (reference sequence). The CDR3 here is CAWSQPSGTDTQYF. CDR3 DNA sequence: TGTGCCTGGAGTCAGCCTAGCGGAACAGATACGCAGTATTTT.

The V and J genes are TRBV10-3 and TRBJ1-6; D gene uncertain. With 5 bases removed from V and 10 bases from J, the gap between germline ends came to 12 bases. Germline lookup yields CDR1 ENHRY and CDR2 SYGVKD. The CDR3 is made up of 13 amino acids. Here the CDR3 reads CAISWEASSPLHF. The DNA for the CDR3 is TGTGCCATCAGTTGGGAGGCGTCCTCACCCCTCCACTTT.

The table lists this clone with a few counts. The chain combines TRBV10-3 with TRBJ2-2; 11 bases are a match to TRBD2. The V gene's germline CDR1 is ENHRY and CDR2 SYGVKD. V trimming: 4 bases; J trimming: 0 bases; junction bases outside the gene matches: 10. CDR3 length: 19 residues. As DNA, the CDR3 is TGTGCCATCAGTGCACGGGGAGCTAGCGGGGGGCCGAACACCGGGGAGCTGTTTTTT. It encodes CAISARGASGGPNTGELFF.

The chain is built from TRBV6-1 and TRBJ2-7; D not resolved. The germline V and J ends were trimmed by 2 bases and 3 bases, with 11 bases remaining between them. CDR1 and CDR2 from the germline V gene are MNHNS and SASEGT. CDR3 length equals 14 residues. CDR3 loop: CASSERAQSYEQYF. The CDR3 DNA sequence: TGTGCCAGCAGTGAACGGGCTCAGAGCTACGAGCAGTACTTC.

CDR3 DNA: TGTGCCATCAGAGGGACCAGGGAGGGAGATGGCTACACCTTC. It specifies CAIRGTREGDGYTF. The chain combines TRBV10-3 with TRBJ1-2, with D possibly matching TRBD1 (5 bases). This CDR3 spans 14 amino acids. The ends were cut back, 6 bases at V and 6 bases at J, with 17 bases in the middle. Germline CDR1 ENHRY, CDR2 SYGVKD.

This rearrangement joins TRBV15 to TRBJ1-2; D is undetermined. Trimming took 0 bases from V and 0 from J, leaving 5 bases between them. CDR3 length equals 14 residues. Per the germline V gene, CDR1 is LNHNV and CDR2 is YYDKDF (reference sequence). CDR3 region: CATSRDPANYGYTF. CDR3 DNA sequence: TGTGCCACCAGCAGAGATCCGGCTAACTATGGCTACACCTTC. The entire variable domain, with the rest obtained from reference TRBV15 and TRBJ1-2, is as follows: DAMVIQNPRYQVTQFGKPVTLSCSQTLNHNVMYWYQQKSSQAPKLLFHYYDKDFNNEADTPDNFQSRRPNTSFCFLDIRSPGLGDTAMYLCATSRDPANYGYTFGSGTRLTVV.

Notes on this clone: Only one base separates this from a far larger clonotype, so it likely reflects a read error. J is TRBJ1-2 and V is TRBV7-9, with D possibly being TRBD1 (6 bases). Trimming shortened V by 1 base and J by 6 bases, and 9 bases separated the two germline ends. Per the germline V gene, CDR1 is SEHNR and CDR2 is FQNEAQ (reference sequence). This CDR3 contains 13 residues. The CDR3 DNA follows: TGTGCCAGCAGCTTAGTACAGGGAAATGGCTACACCTTC. Its translation is CASSLVQGNGYTF.

Remarks on this clone: This sample includes further DNA sequences coding for the same CDR3. The rearrangement links TRBV5-1 to TRBJ2-5, with D unclear. V was trimmed by 2 bases and J by 4 bases, leaving 3 bases between them. The CDR3 is made up of 11 amino acids. CDR1 and CDR2 (germline): SGHRS, YFSETQ. The CDR3 nucleotides read TGCGCCAGCAGCTTAAGAGAGACCCAGTACTTC. Amino acids: CASSLRETQYF. The variable domain in full, with the rest retrieved from reference TRBV5-1 and TRBJ2-5, is KAGVTQTPRYLIKTRGQQVTLSCSPISGHRSVSWYQQTPGQGLQFLFEYFSETQRNKGNFPGRFSGRQFSNSRSEMNVSTLELGDSALYLCASSLRETQYFGPGTRLLVL.

This clone was counted once. The V and J genes are TRBV30 and TRBJ2-1; D possibly uses TRBD1 or TRBD2 (5 bases each). CDR3 length: 14 amino acids. The V end was cut by 4 bases, the J end by 9 bases, with 19 bases between. Germline values: CDR1 GTSNPN, CDR2 SVGIG (reference sequence). The CDR3 is CAWTGGPRFIEQFF. CDR3 bases: TGTGCCTGGACTGGGGGACCCCGTTTTATTGAGCAGTTCTTC.

This sequence joins TRBV29-1 and TRBJ1-1, with 7 nucleotides matching TRBD1. The CDR3 sequence is 14 residues long. Trimming removed 0 bases from V and 9 bases from J; junction bases left unmatched: 10. The germline gives CDR1 SQVTM, CDR2 ANQGSEA. CDR3 sequence: CSVEDFRTGAKAFF. The CDR3 coding sequence is TGCAGCGTTGAAGATTTTAGGACAGGCGCTAAAGCTTTCTTT.

V gene TRBV7-9 combines with J gene TRBJ2-5; weak D call: TRBD2 (6 bases). CDR1 is SEHNR, CDR2 FQNEAQ, per germline (reference sequence). V lost 2 bases, J lost 2 bases, and 9 bases lay in between. The CDR3 has 14 residues. The CDR3 DNA reads TGTGCCAGCAGCTTACACGGAGGGCAAGAGACCCAGTACTTC. Amino acid sequence: CASSLHGGQETQYF.